A selection of T cell receptor beta chains follows, all from one sample in a study of tumor-infiltrating lymphocytes in primary liver carcinoma. TCRdb reprocessed the multiplex PCR reads via MiXCR and lists one record per CDR3 protein. The sample holds about 330,000 distinct CDR3 sequences, roughly two thirds seen once. The sequenced sample was peripheral blood. The receptors come from a man aged 35-49 years with primary liver carcinoma and hepatitis B virus infection. Each CDR3 is given with its conserved first and last residue. Fields, in order: D gene, V gene, clone size, J gene, CDR3 DNA, CDR3 protein. The D gene is left open where the match is weak. Clone size is shown for a subset of rows, as once, few, many or a class of expanded clone.

NA	TRBV29-1	many	TRBJ2-3	TGCAGCGATATACCCGGACACCGCACAGATACGCAGTATTTT	CSDIPGHRTDTQYF
TRBD2	TRBV6-5	NA	TRBJ2-7	TGTGCCAGCAGCTATACAGGGGGCCGGGAGCTAGCGGGAGGGTACGAGCAGTACTTC	CASSYTGGRELAGGYEQYF
TRBD2	TRBV11-3	NA	TRBJ2-7	TGTGCCTGCAGCTCAGTGAGACTAGCTTCCTACGAGCAGTACTTC	CACSSVRLASYEQYF
NA	TRBV7-9	many	TRBJ2-7	TGCGCCAGCAGCGAACAGGGCTACGAGCAGTACTTC	CASSEQGYEQYF
NA	TRBV6-2/TRBV6-3	NA	TRBJ2-2	TGTGCCTGCAGTTACATAGCAGGGGAGCTGTTTTTT	CACSYIAGELFF
NA	TRBV6-6	NA	TRBJ1-3	TGTGCCAGCAGCCCATCCCAACGTGACCTTTTAGGAAACACCATATATTTT	CASSPSQRDLLGNTIYF
NA	TRBV6-2/TRBV6-3	NA	TRBJ2-1	TGTGCCAGCAGTTACTCTCGGGGCTCAATGGAGCAGTTCTTC	CASSYSRGSMEQFF
NA	TRBV4-3	NA	TRBJ2-3	TGCGCTAACAGCCAAGGAGTCGTCTTAGCAAATACGCAGTATTTT	CANSQGVVLANTQYF
NA	TRBV5-6	NA	TRBJ2-2	TGTGCCAGCAGCGTGCCCCCGGGACGTGACACCTGGGAGCTGTTTTTT	CASSVPPGRDTWELFF
TRBD1	TRBV11-2	NA	TRBJ1-1	TGTACCAGCAGCAAGGTACAGGGGAGTGAAGCTTTCTTT	CTSSKVQGSEAFF
NA	TRBV5-1	NA	TRBJ2-7	TGCGCCAGTAGAGGGGCCGGGGCCTACGAGCAGTACTTC	CASRGAGAYEQYF
TRBD1	TRBV12-3/TRBV12-4	many	TRBJ1-5	TGTGCCAGCAGTTTAGGGGAGACAGGGCGGCGCAATCAGCCCCAGCATTTT	CASSLGETGRRNQPQHF
TRBD2	TRBV14	NA	TRBJ2-5	TGTGCCAGCAGCCATCGACTAGCGGGACTGCAAGAGACCCAGTACTTC	CASSHRLAGLQETQYF
NA	TRBV11-2	NA	TRBJ2-7	TGTGCCAGCAGCTTCGAGGTCAGGGGAAGCTACGAGCAGTACTTC	CASSFEVRGSYEQYF
TRBD2	TRBV6-2/TRBV6-3	NA	TRBJ2-1	TGTGCCACCAGGTATGCCGGGAGGGGAGTCGGTGAGCAGCTCTTC	CATRYAGRGVGEQLF
TRBD1	TRBV4-2	many	TRBJ1-1	TGTGCCAGCAGCCAAGAGCTCCAGGGGGCTGAAGCTTTCTTT	CASSQELQGAEAFF